These 21 T cell receptor beta chains came from one sample sequenced in a study of cytotoxic CD8 clonotypes in ibrutinib-treated CLL. TCRdb's table, derived via immunoSEQ multiplex PCR, lists solely in-frame clones and lacks some. The sample lists about 140,000 clones, 60% to 80% occurring once. This specimen was PBMCs, taken after 12 months of ibrutinib treatment. The receptors were gathered from a human donor with chronic lymphocytic leukemia.

This clone was seen more than once but under ten times. This chain connects TRBV4-2 to TRBJ1-4, with TRBD1 as a possible D gene (6 bases). Trimming shortened V by 1 base and J by 7 bases, and 13 bases separated the two germline ends. The germline V gene has CDR1 LGHNA and CDR2 YNFKEQ. The CDR3 is 15 residues long. CDR3 sequence reads: CASSQVTGAGEKLFF. The CDR3 nucleotides are TGTGCCAGCAGCCAAGTTACGGGGGCGGGTGAAAAACTGTTTTTT.

The genes are TRBV7-2 and TRBJ2-1, with no clear D. In germline, CDR1 is SGHTA, CDR2 FQGNSA. The CDR3 contains 13 residues. The V end lost 4 bases, the J end lost 10 bases, and 14 bases lay between the germline ends. CDR3 loop: CASSSILLPEQFF. The CDR3 nucleotides are TGTGCCAGCAGCTCCATACTCCTACCCGAGCAGTTCTTC.

The chain recombines TRBV4-3 with TRBJ2-1; D not certain. The CDR3 sequence is 12 residues long. V lost 1 base and J 10 bases, leaving 8 bases between the germline ends. Germline lookup yields CDR1 LGHNA and CDR2 YSLEER. The CDR3 coding sequence is TGCGCCAGCAGCCAAGGAACCACGGAGCAGTTCTTC. Translation gives CASSQGTTEQFF.

Note on this clone: No conserved phenylalanine or tryptophan ends this CDR3, so it is likely a read error. No DNA is shown, since the ends of the CDR3 on it are uncertain; the CDR3 is the one TCRdb lists. This chain joins TRBV2 and TRBJ2-3; TRBD2 reflects the table's D call only, with no check against the DNA. 10 amino acids form the CDR3, both terminal residues included. Germline V lookup: CDR1 SNHLY, CDR2 FYNNEI. The CDR3 region is CASKPGGRLL.

This clone was detected a few times. CDR3 loop: CASSLGQGSTEAFF. The CDR3 bases are TGCGCCAGCAGCTTGGGACAGGGGTCCACTGAAGCTTTCTTT. The rearrangement uses TRBV5-1 and TRBJ1-1; 8 bases map to TRBD1. The CDR3 sequence is 14 residues long. The junction had 2 bases not matched to a gene; V was cut back by 0 bases and J by 4 bases. CDR1 is SGHRS, CDR2 YFSETQ, per germline.

This clone was seen a few times. The genes are TRBV28 and TRBJ1-2, with D tentatively TRBD1 (5 bases). Trimming took 4 bases from V and 0 from J, leaving 12 bases between them. This CDR3 region has 15 residues. Germline CDR1 reads MDHEN; CDR2 reads SYDVKM. The CDR3 nucleotides are TGTGCCAGCAGTTGGGACTTCCGAGCTAACTATGGCTACACCTTC. Its translation: CASSWDFRANYGYTF.

The chain employs TRBV27 and TRBJ1-1, with TRBD1 as a possible D gene (5 bases). The CDR3 totals 13 residues. The germline V gene has CDR1 MNHEY and CDR2 SMNVEV (reference sequence). V shed 7 bases and J shed 5 bases, with 14 bases lying between them. The CDR3 protein is CASIRGRGTEAFF. The CDR3 DNA is TGTGCCAGCATCCGAGGGAGGGGAACTGAAGCTTTCTTT.

This clone was picked up one time. The chain recombines TRBV10-3 with TRBJ2-5; D is perhaps TRBD1 (5 bases). The CDR3 loop spans 16 amino acids. Germline loops: CDR1 ENHRY, CDR2 SYGVKD. Trimming shortened V by 0 bases and J by 4 bases, and 15 bases separated the two germline ends. CDR3 amino acids: CAISESNRLVGETQYF. CDR3 sequence (DNA): TGTGCCATCAGTGAGTCGAACAGGCTGGTGGGAGAGACCCAGTACTTC.

The genes are TRBV4-1 and TRBJ1-1; D ambiguous. Trimming shortened V by 2 bases and J by 5 bases, and 9 bases separated the two germline ends. The CDR3 is 13 amino acids. Germline V gene data show CDR1 as MGHRA and CDR2 as YSYEKL. The CDR3 loop reads CASSQPRGTEAFF. CDR3 sequence (DNA): TGCGCCAGCAGCCAACCCAGAGGGACTGAAGCTTTCTTT.

Regarding this clone: The identical CDR3 is also encoded by other nucleotide sequences in the sample. The chain links TRBV11-2 to TRBJ1-1; no firm D call. Trimming removed 0 bases from V and 5 bases from J, with 4 bases in between. CDR3 size: 12 residues. The V gene's germline CDR1 is SGHAT and CDR2 FQNNGV. CDR3 in amino acids: CASSLDLTEAFF. CDR3 in DNA: TGTGCCAGCAGCTTAGATCTAACTGAAGCTTTCTTT.

The J gene is TRBJ2-3, the V gene TRBV11-2; the D gene could be TRBD1 or TRBD2 (5 bases each). Between the trimmed V and J ends, which lost 5 bases and 3 bases, there was a span of 21 bases. The germline V gene has CDR1 SGHAT and CDR2 FQNNGV. The CDR3 is 17 amino acids. CDR3 in DNA: TGTGCCAGCAGCCCCCTGGGGCAGGGCCGCGGGACAGATACGCAGTATTTT. Translating gives CASSPLGQGRGTDTQYF.

The chain recombines TRBV30 with TRBJ2-3, with TRBD2 matching 10 bases. Germline CDR1 reads GTSNPN; CDR2 reads SVGIG (reference sequence). V trimming: 7 bases; J trimming: 2 bases; junction bases outside the gene matches: 12. The CDR3 runs to 16 residues. The CDR3 nucleotides are TGTGCCTCCCACAGCGGGAGGGGAATGAACACAGATACGCAGTATTTT. Residues: CASHSGRGMNTDTQYF.

The CDR3 nucleotides read TGTGCCAGCAGCGGGGGACTAGCGGGAGGGCTTTCCTACAATGAGCAGTTCTTC. Translation gives CASSGGLAGGLSYNEQFF. The rearrangement uses TRBV9 and TRBJ2-1; 16 nucleotides agree with TRBD2. V was pared by 3 bases and J by 1 base, with 4 bases of the junction left unmatched. The CDR3 is made up of 18 amino acids. CDR1 is SGDLS and CDR2 is YYNGEE in the germline V gene.

V gene TRBV14 combines with J gene TRBJ2-7, with D perhaps given as TRBD1 or TRBD2 (6 bases each). This CDR3 comprises 17 residues. Germline assignment: CDR1 SGHDN and CDR2 FVKESK. The V end lost 0 bases, the J end lost 4 bases, and 19 bases lay between the germline ends. CDR3 sequence reads: CASSQDFEGGQFYEQYF. The CDR3 region has the DNA TGTGCCAGCAGCCAAGATTTCGAGGGGGGCCAATTTTACGAGCAGTACTTC.

The chain joins TRBV28 to TRBJ2-5, with D perhaps matching TRBD1 or TRBD2 (5 bases each). The germline gives CDR1 MDHEN, CDR2 SYDVKM. The CDR3 is made up of 13 amino acids. V lost 7 bases, J lost 7 bases, and 16 bases lay in between. The CDR3 sequence: CASTLGDGRTQYF. The CDR3 DNA reads TGTGCCAGCACCCTCGGGGACGGTCGGACCCAGTACTTC.

This clone was picked up one time. This chain uses TRBV6-1 with TRBJ2-3, with D perhaps TRBD1 (5 bases). The V gene lost 2 bases and the J gene lost 3 bases, with 9 bases spanning the gap. Germline CDR1 MNHNS, CDR2 SASEGT. CDR3 length equals 14 residues. The CDR3 DNA is TGTGCCAGCAGTGAAACAGGACCTACAGATACGCAGTATTTT. Residues: CASSETGPTDTQYF.

The chain carries TRBV27 and TRBJ2-5, with 8 bases aligning to TRBD2. V shed 7 bases, J shed 4 bases, and the junction held 8 bases outside the gene matches. The CDR3 contains 14 residues. The germline V gene has CDR1 MNHEY and CDR2 SMNVEV (reference sequence). CDR3 region: CASNRAGVAETQYF. The CDR3, as DNA: TGTGCCAGCAACCGAGCGGGAGTGGCAGAGACCCAGTACTTC.

This clone was seen a few times. The chain employs TRBV6-5 and TRBJ1-5; 7 bases align to TRBD1. Germline lookup yields CDR1 MNHEY and CDR2 SVGAGI. The CDR3 runs 14 residues. Trimming removed 5 bases from V and 3 bases from J; junction bases left unmatched: 4. For the CDR3, the DNA is TGTGCCAGCAGTAGCGACAGGGACAATCAGCCCCAGCATTTT. As protein: CASSSDRDNQPQHF.

The rearrangement links TRBV5-1 to TRBJ1-2, with D unresolved. Looked up from germline, CDR1 is SGHRS and CDR2 is YFSETQ. The CDR3 spans 13 residues. The germline V and J ends were trimmed by 3 bases and 2 bases, with 8 bases remaining between them. CDR3 in DNA: TGCGCCAGCAGCTACGGTCCGAACTATGGCTACACCTTC. Amino acid sequence: CASSYGPNYGYTF. Full variable domain (remainder filled in from reference TRBV5-1 and TRBJ1-2): KAGVTQTPRYLIKTRGQQVTLSCSPISGHRSVSWYQQTPGQGLQFLFEYFSETQRNKGNFPGRFSGRQFSNSRSEMNVSTLELGDSALYLCASSYGPNYGYTFGSGTRLTVV.

V and J are TRBV7-9 and TRBJ2-7; D is undetermined. V was trimmed by 1 base and J by 7 bases, leaving 8 bases between them. This CDR3 region has 12 residues. CDR1 is SEHNR, CDR2 FQNEAQ, per germline (reference sequence). The chain's CDR3 is CASSLGNSEQYF. In DNA, the CDR3 is TGTGCCAGCAGCTTAGGGAACAGTGAGCAGTACTTC.

V usage is TRBV9 and J usage is TRBJ1-4; TRBD1 is a possible D gene (6 bases). This CDR3 is 14 amino acids long. Germline assignment: CDR1 SGDLS and CDR2 YYNGEE. Trimming pared 0 bases from V and 8 bases from J, leaving 11 bases between. This CDR3 reads CASSVEQGREKLFF. The CDR3 DNA is TGTGCCAGCAGCGTAGAACAGGGCCGGGAAAAACTGTTTTTT.